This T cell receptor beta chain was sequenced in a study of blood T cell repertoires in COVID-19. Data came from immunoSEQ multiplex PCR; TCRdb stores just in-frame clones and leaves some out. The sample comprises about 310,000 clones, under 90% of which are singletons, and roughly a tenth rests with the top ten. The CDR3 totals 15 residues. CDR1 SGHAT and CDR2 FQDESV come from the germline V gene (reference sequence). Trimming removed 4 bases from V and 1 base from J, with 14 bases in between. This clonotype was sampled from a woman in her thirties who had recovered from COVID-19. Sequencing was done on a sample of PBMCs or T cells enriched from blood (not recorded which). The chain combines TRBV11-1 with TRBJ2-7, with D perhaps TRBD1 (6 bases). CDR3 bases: TGTGCCAGCAGCTCCGTTTGGGGGCAGTCCTACGAGCAGTACTTC. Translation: CASSSVWGQSYEQYF.